Each of the 24 T cell receptor beta chains below was sequenced from the same sample in a study of shared clonotypes between healthy human individuals. Clones were read by immunoSEQ multiplex PCR, and TCRdb kept only the in-frame ones, dropping some. The sample comprises about 1 million clones, about 75% of which are singletons, and 1.2% to 1.5% rests with the top ten. Input material: memory CD4+ T cells sorted from blood. Subset specified: CD45RA-negative fraction. These receptor sequences come from a man aged 18 to 30 in good health.

This clone was observed a handful of times. The V call is TRBV4-1, the J call TRBJ1-2; D is uncertain. Germline V gives CDR1 MGHRA, CDR2 YSYEKL. Trimming removed 0 bases from V and 8 bases from J, with 13 bases in between. The CDR3 is 14 amino acids. The CDR3 nucleotides read TGCGCCAGCAGCCAAGAGAGGACCGCTGGGGGCTACACCTTC. Protein: CASSQERTAGGYTF.

A few counts support this clone. The sample carries other DNA sequences with the same CDR3. The chain joins TRBV7-8 to TRBJ2-7; D unclear. The CDR3 runs 11 residues. With 2 bases removed from V and 5 bases from J, the gap between germline ends came to 4 bases. Per germline, CDR1 SGHVS and CDR2 FQNEAQ. The CDR3: CASSLRDEQYF. For the CDR3, the DNA is TGTGCCAGCAGCTTACGTGACGAGCAGTACTTC.

This sequence joins TRBV10-3 and TRBJ1-1, with 8 bases matching TRBD1. With 3 bases clipped from V and 1 base from J, the junction kept 4 bases outside the gene matches. The CDR3 length is 15 residues. Germline V lookup: CDR1 ENHRY, CDR2 SYGVKD. The CDR3 reads CAISEGTGRNTEAFF. The CDR3 nucleotides read TGTGCCATCAGTGAAGGGACAGGTAGGAACACTGAAGCTTTCTTT.

The genes are TRBV11-2 and TRBJ2-3; D remains unclear. Germline-derived CDR1 and CDR2 are SGHAT and FQNNGV. The length of the CDR3 is 15 residues. V was pared by 5 bases and J by 1 base, with 13 bases between. CDR3 sequence: CASSLLSPRTDTQYF. CDR3 nucleotides: TGTGCCAGCAGCCTTCTAAGCCCCCGCACAGATACGCAGTATTTT.

The chain carries TRBV5-4 and TRBJ1-2, with TRBD1 matching over 9 bases. The ends lost 0 bases at V and 2 bases at J; junction bases unmatched: 5. The CDR3 runs to 16 residues. CDR1 is SGHNT, CDR2 YYREEE, per germline (reference sequence). This chain's CDR3 is CASSLGAGQGNYGYTF. The DNA for the CDR3 is TGTGCCAGCAGCTTGGGTGCGGGACAGGGAAACTATGGCTACACCTTC.

This clone has more than one count but fewer than ten. The chain links TRBV15 to TRBJ1-4; 8 bases align to TRBD1. Germline V gene lookup returns CDR1 LNHNV and CDR2 YYDKDF (reference sequence). Trimming removed 4 bases from V and 10 bases from J; junction bases left unmatched: 8. This CDR3 has 14 amino acids. CDR3 region: CATSKGQAEGKLFF. DNA of the CDR3: TGTGCCACCAGCAAGGGACAGGCGGAAGGAAAACTGTTTTTT.

V usage is TRBV6-1 and J usage is TRBJ2-7, with 7 nucleotides matching TRBD1. The CDR3 extends over 15 amino acids. Per the germline V gene, CDR1 is MNHNS and CDR2 is SASEGT. Germline trimming cut 6 bases from V and 4 bases from J; bases unmatched to any gene: 12. The CDR3 sequence: CASSRTGAGGYEQYF. Here the CDR3 DNA reads TGTGCCAGCAGCCGGACAGGAGCCGGCGGGTACGAGCAGTACTTC.

The rearrangement links TRBV7-9 to TRBJ1-4, with TRBD1 identical over 7 bases. This CDR3 has 15 amino acids. CDR1 SEHNR and CDR2 FQNEAQ come from the germline V gene (reference sequence). The junction had 8 bases not matched to a gene; V was cut back by 5 bases and J by 5 bases. As DNA, the CDR3 is TGTGCCAGCAGCGGGGGACAGACGGAGAATGAAAAACTGTTTTTT. This sequence encodes CASSGGQTENEKLFF.

The rearrangement links TRBV28 to TRBJ2-5; no clear D. Trimming shortened V by 7 bases and J by 5 bases, and 11 bases separated the two germline ends. CDR1 MDHEN and CDR2 SYDVKM come from the germline V gene. The CDR3 runs to 12 residues. CDR3 coding DNA: TGTGCCAGCAACTCGCTTCGGGAGACCCAGTACTTC. Translation: CASNSLRETQYF.

This clone has only a few counts. CDR3 in amino acids: CASSQDREYETQYF. The CDR3 region has the DNA TGTGCCAGCAGCCAGGACAGGGAGTATGAGACCCAGTACTTC. The genes are TRBV7-9 and TRBJ2-5, with TRBD1 identical over 8 bases. The CDR3 loop spans 14 amino acids. Germline loops: CDR1 SEHNR, CDR2 FQNEAQ (reference sequence). Germline trimming cut 5 bases from V and 5 bases from J; bases unmatched to any gene: 7.

Of note for this clone: This sequence may be a read error, since a much larger clone differs from it by one base. V gene TRBV25-1 combines with J gene TRBJ2-5; no clear D gene. CDR1 and CDR2 from the germline V gene are MGHDK and SYGVNS. This CDR3 contains 11 residues. V lost 3 bases, J lost 5 bases, and 4 bases lay in between. CDR3 nucleotide sequence: TGTGCCAGCAGTGACGTGGAGACCCAGTACTTC. It encodes CASSDVETQYF.

This chain links TRBV7-9 with TRBJ2-1; maybe TRBD1 (5 bases). V lost 9 bases and J lost 5, with 11 bases in between. CDR1 is SEHNR and CDR2 is FQNEAQ in the germline V gene (reference sequence). CDR3 length: 12 amino acids. The CDR3, as DNA: TGTGCCAGTACGACAGAAAACAATGAGCAGTTCTTC. Its protein is CASTTENNEQFF. The variable domain in full, completed from reference TRBV7-9 and TRBJ2-1, reads DTGVSQNPRHKITKRGQNVTFRCDPISEHNRLYWYRQTLGQGPEFLTYFQNEAQLEKSRLLSDRFSAERPKGSFSTLEIQRTEQGDSAMYLCASTTENNEQFFGPGTRLTVL.

The chain carries TRBV9 and TRBJ1-3; D gene unclear. The CDR3 consists of 12 residues. The germline V gene encodes CDR1 SGDLS and CDR2 YYNGEE. Trimming left V 3 bases short and J 4 bases short, with 5 bases between. The CDR3 reads CASSETGNTIYF. CDR3 DNA sequence: TGTGCCAGCAGCGAGACAGGAAACACCATATATTTT.

CDR3 loop: CASNSGRGYTF. The CDR3 coding sequence is TGTGCCAGCAATTCGGGAAGGGGCTACACCTTC. The chain has TRBV6-5 and TRBJ1-2; D is unclear. This CDR3 has 11 amino acids. CDR1 MNHEY and CDR2 SVGAGI come from the germline V gene. Trimming took off 7 bases at V and 8 bases at J, with 11 bases between the two ends.

The chain has TRBV28 and TRBJ2-7; TRBD1 might be the D (5 bases). The V and J ends lost 2 bases and 2 bases respectively, with 7 bases between them. Looked up from germline, CDR1 is MDHEN and CDR2 is SYDVKM. The CDR3 consists of 13 residues. CDR3 in amino acids: CASSLDSTYEQYF. The CDR3 DNA reads TGTGCCAGCAGTTTAGACAGTACCTACGAGCAGTACTTC.

This chain links TRBV28 with TRBJ2-7, with D unclear. Germline assignment: CDR1 MDHEN and CDR2 SYDVKM. This CDR3 region has 12 residues. Trimming took 7 bases from V and 3 from J, leaving 10 bases between them. In DNA, the CDR3 is TGTGCCAGCAAAGGCGGCGGCTACGAGCAGTACTTC. Translating it yields CASKGGGYEQYF.

The rearrangement joins TRBV19 to TRBJ1-5, with 11 bases fitting TRBD1. The CDR3 covers 15 residues. After removal of 5 bases from V and 7 bases from J, the junction contained 7 bases not matched to a gene. Germline CDR1 and CDR2: LNHDA and SQIVND (reference sequence). CDR3 sequence reads: CASSDSGTGGQPQHF. The DNA of the CDR3 is TGTGCCAGTAGTGATTCCGGGACAGGGGGGCAGCCCCAGCATTTT.

J is TRBJ2-7 and V is TRBV19; 9 bases fit TRBD1. There are 15 residues in the CDR3. CDR1 and CDR2 (germline): LNHDA, SQIVND (reference sequence). Trimming cost V 7 bases and J 3 bases; bases outside gene matches: 10. CDR3 nucleotide sequence: TGTGCCAGTACCATGAGCGGGACAGGGTACTACGAGCAGTACTTC. This gives the protein CASTMSGTGYYEQYF. Based on the CDR3 plus reference TRBV19 and TRBJ2-7, the full variable domain is DGGITQSPKYLFRKEGQNVTLSCEQNLNHDAMYWYRQDPGQGLRLIYYSQIVNDFQKGDIAEGYSVSREKKESFPLTVTSAQKNPTAFYLCASTMSGTGYYEQYFGPGTRLTVT.

This clone was picked up a small number of times. In the same sample, other DNA sequences code for this CDR3. V is TRBV29-1 and J is TRBJ1-1; no firm D call. This CDR3 is 12 amino acids long. Germline V gene data show CDR1 as SQVTM and CDR2 as ANQGSEA. V was clipped by 5 bases and J by 0 bases, with 7 bases between them. This chain's CDR3 is CSVRTVNTEAFF. The DNA of the CDR3 is TGCAGCGTTCGGACCGTGAACACTGAAGCTTTCTTT. Based on the CDR3 plus reference TRBV29-1 and TRBJ1-1, the full variable domain is SAVISQKPSRDICQRGTSLTIQCQVDSQVTMMFWYRQQPGQSLTLIATANQGSEATYESGFVIDKFPISRPNLTFSTLTVSNMSPEDSSIYLCSVRTVNTEAFFGQGTRLTVV.

This clone was detected only a few times. This chain connects TRBV29-1 to TRBJ1-6; 9 bases align to TRBD1. The V gene end was trimmed by 4 bases and the J gene end by 7 bases; junction bases not matched to a gene: 5. Per the germline V gene, CDR1 is SQVTM and CDR2 is ANQGSEA. The CDR3 runs to 14 residues. The CDR3 DNA is TGCAGCGTTGGACAGGGGGACCCGAATTCACCCCTCCACTTT. Encoded protein: CSVGQGDPNSPLHF.

This clone was recorded a few times. V is TRBV11-2 and J is TRBJ1-6; maybe TRBD1 (5 bases). Per germline, CDR1 SGHAT and CDR2 FQNNGV. The V and J ends lost 3 bases and 8 bases respectively, with 5 bases between them. This CDR3 spans 12 amino acids. CDR3 nucleotides: TGTGCCAGCAGCTTCAGGGATTCACCCCTCCACTTT. Its protein is CASSFRDSPLHF.

The rearrangement uses TRBV5-6 and TRBJ2-3, with D uncertain. V was clipped by 0 bases and J by 4 bases, with 12 bases between them. The CDR3 extends over 15 amino acids. Germline-derived CDR1 and CDR2 are SGHDT and YYEEEE. The CDR3 here is CASSLGGHAADTQYF. DNA of the CDR3: TGTGCCAGCAGCTTGGGTGGGCATGCCGCAGATACGCAGTATTTT.

V gene TRBV19 combines with J gene TRBJ2-3, with a weak D call TRBD2 (5 bases). Trimming shortened V by 0 bases and J by 3 bases, and 10 bases separated the two germline ends. Germline V gene lookup returns CDR1 LNHDA and CDR2 SQIVND (reference sequence). This CDR3 comprises 15 residues. The CDR3 region has the DNA TGTGCCAGTAGTATAGAGGACTCCCTAACAGATACGCAGTATTTT. This translates into CASSIEDSLTDTQYF.

The chain links TRBV19 to TRBJ2-5; the match to TRBD2 covers 9 bases. The CDR3 runs 16 residues. CDR1 and CDR2 from the germline V gene are LNHDA and SQIVND (reference sequence). The V gene end was trimmed by 3 bases and the J gene end by 4 bases; junction bases not matched to a gene: 9. The CDR3 bases are TGTGCCAGTAGTATTCGCACTAGCGGGTCCCGAGAGACCCAGTACTTC. Translating it yields CASSIRTSGSRETQYF.